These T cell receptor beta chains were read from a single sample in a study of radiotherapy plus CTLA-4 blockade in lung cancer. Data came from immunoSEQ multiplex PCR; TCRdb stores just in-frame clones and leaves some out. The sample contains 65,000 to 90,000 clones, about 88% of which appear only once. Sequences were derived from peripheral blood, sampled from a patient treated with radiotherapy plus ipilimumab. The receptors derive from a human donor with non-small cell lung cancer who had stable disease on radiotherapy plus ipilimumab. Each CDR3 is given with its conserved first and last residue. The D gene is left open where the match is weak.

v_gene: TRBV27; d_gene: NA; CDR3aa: CASRARGGPIGYTF
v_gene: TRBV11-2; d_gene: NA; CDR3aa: CASSPQKPDEQFF
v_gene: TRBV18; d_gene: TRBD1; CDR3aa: CASRQDRASGNTIYF
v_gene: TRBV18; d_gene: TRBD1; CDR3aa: CASSPRAGTGVFSYTF
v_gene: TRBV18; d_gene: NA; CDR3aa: CASSPPRGGGELFF
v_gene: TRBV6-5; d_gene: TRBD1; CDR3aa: CASRATAGGSEQFF
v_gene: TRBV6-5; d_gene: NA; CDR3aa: CASSYSPTGTHEQFF
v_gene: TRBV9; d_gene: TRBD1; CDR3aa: CASSVGSGTGGSGYGYTF
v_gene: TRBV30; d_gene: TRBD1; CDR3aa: CATKGGSSSYNSPLHF
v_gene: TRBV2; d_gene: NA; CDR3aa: CASSEIGVYSGNTIYF
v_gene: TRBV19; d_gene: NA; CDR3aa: CASSTTGVNQPQHF
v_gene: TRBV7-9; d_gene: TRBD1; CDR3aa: CASSLTTPGQGKVYEQYF
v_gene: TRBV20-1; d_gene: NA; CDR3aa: CSASGTDTQYF
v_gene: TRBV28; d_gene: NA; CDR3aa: CASSPGWGTGELFF
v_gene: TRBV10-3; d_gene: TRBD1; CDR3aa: CAISKGQYEKLFF